This T cell receptor beta chain was identified during a study of cytomegalovirus exposure and HLA in healthy donors. About the study: The use of the same platform for the approximately 130 validation repertoires and the roughly 730 first-cohort repertoires was reported by a later analysis. The study, taken as a whole, reports: Altogether, some 170 TCR beta chains were recorded as cytomegalovirus-associated. TCR sequences were mostly rare, though some public TCRs occurred in many donors.

CDR1 and CDR2 (germline): MNHEY, SMNVEV (reference sequence). Deletions cut 5 bases from V and 4 bases from J, with 9 bases between. CDR3 length: 13 residues. The table came from immunoSEQ multiplex PCR; TCRdb's copy has only in-frame clones and leaves some out. This table has roughly 330,000 clones, about nine tenths appearing once. On this clone itself: Its antigen is unknown.

The donors were members of the validation cohort, which comprised more than 90 subjects and was separate from the first cohort of about 700 subjects. The sequence came from a woman aged 30 to 39 in good health and CMV-seropositive. Sequencing used PBMCs. V is TRBV27 and J is TRBJ2-1; possible D gene TRBD1, 5 bases. The CDR3 protein is CASSPDSYNEQFF. In DNA, the CDR3 is TGTGCCAGCAGTCCAGACAGTTACAATGAGCAGTTCTTC.